This record covers a single T cell receptor (beta chain). TCRdb's table, derived via immunoSEQ multiplex PCR, lists solely in-frame clones and lacks some. Of 200,000 or so clones in the sample, roughly 80% were seen once. This sample was included in a study of blood T cell repertoires in COVID-19. As for the study in general: The cDNA or gDNA used as material had been derived from T cells, B-cell-depleted T cells, or PBMCs.

Between the trimmed V and J ends, which lost 7 bases and 7 bases, there was a span of 16 bases. CDR3 length equals 13 residues. The germline CDR1 and CDR2 sequences are MNHEY and SVGAGI. The rearrangement uses TRBV6-5 and TRBJ1-2; D ambiguous. Sequencing input: PBMCs or T cells enriched from blood (not recorded which). The TCR originated in a man aged 55 to 69 who had recovered from COVID-19. The chain's CDR3 is CASKTAGWGGYTF. As DNA, the CDR3 is TGTGCCAGCAAGACGGCGGGGTGGGGTGGCTACACCTTC.